This T cell receptor beta chain was captured by sequencing in a study of technical replicates of blood from four donors. Profiling relied on immunoSEQ multiplex PCR, and the TCRdb table lists in-frame clones only, not all of them. Among more than 50,000 clones listed, about 87% were seen once. CDR1 is SGHNT and CDR2 is YYREEE in the germline V gene (reference sequence). The V end lost 4 bases, the J end lost 6 bases, and 14 bases lay between the germline ends. This CDR3 is 13 amino acids long. Sequencing was carried out using PBMCs. This TCR was sampled from a human donor in good health. Some clones in this sample may be carry-over from other donors' samples. The rearrangement joins TRBV5-4 to TRBJ2-7, with D possibly matching TRBD1 (6 bases). Written as DNA, the CDR3 is TGTGCCAGCAGCCGTACAGGGTCGGGCGAGCAGTACTTC. This sequence encodes CASSRTGSGEQYF.